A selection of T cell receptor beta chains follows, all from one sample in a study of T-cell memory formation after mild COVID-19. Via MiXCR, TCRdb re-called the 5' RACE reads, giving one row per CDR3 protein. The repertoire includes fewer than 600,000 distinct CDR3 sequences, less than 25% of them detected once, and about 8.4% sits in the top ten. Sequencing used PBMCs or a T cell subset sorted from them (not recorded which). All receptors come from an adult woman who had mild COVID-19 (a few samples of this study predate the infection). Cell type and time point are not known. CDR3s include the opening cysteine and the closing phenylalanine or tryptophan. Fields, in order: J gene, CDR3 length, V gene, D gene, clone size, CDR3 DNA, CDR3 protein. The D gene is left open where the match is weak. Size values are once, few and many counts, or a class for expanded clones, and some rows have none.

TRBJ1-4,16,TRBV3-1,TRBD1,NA,TGTGCCAGCAGCCGAGCTTTTAACAGGGGAAGTGAAAAACTGTTTTTT,CASSRAFNRGSEKLFF
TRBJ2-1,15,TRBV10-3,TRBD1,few,TGTGCCATCAGTGAGCCGGACAGGGGTCCCAATGAGCAGTTCTTC,CAISEPDRGPNEQFF
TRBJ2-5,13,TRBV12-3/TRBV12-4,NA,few,TGTGCCAGCAGTTTTACAGGGCGGGAGACCCAGTACTTC,CASSFTGRETQYF
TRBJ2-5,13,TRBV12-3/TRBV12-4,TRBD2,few,TGTGCCAGCAGGCGGGGGTTCGGGGAGACCCAGTACTTC,CASRRGFGETQYF
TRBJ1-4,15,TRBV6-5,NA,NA,TGTGCCAGCAGTCCAGACTGGGGCACTAATGAAAAACTGTTTTTT,CASSPDWGTNEKLFF
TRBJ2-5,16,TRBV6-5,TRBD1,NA,TGTGCCAGCAGTTACGACCGAGGGACAGCCCAAGAGACCCAGTACTTC,CASSYDRGTAQETQYF
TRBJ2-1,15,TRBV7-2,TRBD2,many,TGTGCCAGCAGCACTCCTAGCGGGATGCGTAATGAGCAGTTCTTC,CASSTPSGMRNEQFF
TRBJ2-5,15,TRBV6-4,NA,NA,TGTGCCAGCAGTGACGTCGGGCCCAGCGGGGAGACCCAGTACTTC,CASSDVGPSGETQYF
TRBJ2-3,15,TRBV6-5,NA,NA,TGTGCCAGCAGTTACGCGCGGGGATCCACAGATACGCAGTATTTT,CASSYARGSTDTQYF
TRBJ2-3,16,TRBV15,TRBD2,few,TGTGCCACCAGCGTCGAGATAGCGGGGTTTACAGATACGCAGTATTTT,CATSVEIAGFTDTQYF
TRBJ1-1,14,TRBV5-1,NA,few,TGCGCCAGCAGCTCGGGTACGGAGAACACTGAAGCTTTCTTT,CASSSGTENTEAFF
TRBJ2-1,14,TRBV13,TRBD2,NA,TGTGCCAGCAGCCCTGGACTAGCGCTCAATGAGCAGTTCTTC,CASSPGLALNEQFF
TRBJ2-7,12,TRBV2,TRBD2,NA,TGTGCCAGCAGTGAGACTAGCGGAAGACCGTACTTC,CASSETSGRPYF
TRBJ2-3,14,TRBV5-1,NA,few,TGCGCCAGCAGCGAACAGGGTTACTCAGATACGCAGTATTTT,CASSEQGYSDTQYF
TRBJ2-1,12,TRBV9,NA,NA,TGTGCCAGCAGCGCTCCTTCGATAGAGCAGTTCTTC,CASSAPSIEQFF
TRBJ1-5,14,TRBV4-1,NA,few,TGCGCCAGCAGCCAAGACGGGCTATATCAGCCCCAGCATTTT,CASSQDGLYQPQHF
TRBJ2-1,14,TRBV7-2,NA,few,TGTGCCAGCAGCCCTCCCGGGGCCTACAATGAGCAGTTCTTC,CASSPPGAYNEQFF
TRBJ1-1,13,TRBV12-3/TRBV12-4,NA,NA,TGTGCCAGCAGTCGAACAGGTATCCCTGAAGCTTTCTTT,CASSRTGIPEAFF
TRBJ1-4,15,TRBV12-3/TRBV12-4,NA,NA,TGTGCCAGCAGGCCATCAGGGAATCTGAACGAAAAACTGTTTTTT,CASRPSGNLNEKLFF
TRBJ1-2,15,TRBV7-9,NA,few,TGTGCCAGCACCCCAATTGACAGAACTAACTATGGCTACACCTTC,CASTPIDRTNYGYTF
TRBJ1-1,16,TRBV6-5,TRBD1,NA,TGTGCCAGCAGAACCTTGGGACAGCTTTTGAACACTGAAGCTTTCTTT,CASRTLGQLLNTEAFF
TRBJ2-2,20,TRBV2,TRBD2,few,TGTGCCAGCAGTGACCCTAGCGGGGGGATGTCCCGTCGACGCACCGGGGAGCTGTTTTTT,CASSDPSGGMSRRRTGELFF
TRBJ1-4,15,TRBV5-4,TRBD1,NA,TGTGCCAGCAGCACCTGGACAGGGTTTAATGAAAAACTGTTTTTT,CASSTWTGFNEKLFF
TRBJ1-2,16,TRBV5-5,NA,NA,TGTGCCAGCAGCCCGGAGGCCAGGGTGGGAACCTATGGCTACACCTTC,CASSPEARVGTYGYTF
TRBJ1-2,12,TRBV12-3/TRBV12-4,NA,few,TGTGCCAGCAGTCCCCGGGATCGTGGCTACACCTTC,CASSPRDRGYTF
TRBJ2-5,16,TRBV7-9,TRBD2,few,TGTGCCAGCAGCTCCCCCCGTAGCGGGGTCAGGGAGACCCAGTACTTC,CASSSPRSGVRETQYF
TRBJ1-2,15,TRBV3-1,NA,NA,TGTGCCAGCAGCCCCAATGTAAGAGAAAACTATGGCTACACCTTC,CASSPNVRENYGYTF
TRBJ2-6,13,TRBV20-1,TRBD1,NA,TGCAGTGCTGGACAGGTCGGGGCCAACGTCCTGACTTTC,CSAGQVGANVLTF
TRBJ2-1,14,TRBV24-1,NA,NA,TGTGCCACCAGTAAGGGGGGACCAAACGATGAGCAGTTCTTC,CATSKGGPNDEQFF
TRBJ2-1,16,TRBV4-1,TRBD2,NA,TGCGCCAGCAGCCTCTTGGCGGGGGGGCCGGGTTTTGAGCAGTTCTTC,CASSLLAGGPGFEQFF
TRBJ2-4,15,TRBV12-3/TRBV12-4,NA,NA,TGTGCCAGCAGTTTACCGAGAATAGCCAAAAACATTCAGTACTTC,CASSLPRIAKNIQYF
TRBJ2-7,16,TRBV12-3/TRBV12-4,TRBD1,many,TGTGCCAGCAGTTTACGTTGGACAGGGGGATATCACGAGCAGTACTTC,CASSLRWTGGYHEQYF
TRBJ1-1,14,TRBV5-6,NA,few,TGTGCCAGCAGCTTGGAACGGTATCGCACTGAAGCTTTCTTT,CASSLERYRTEAFF
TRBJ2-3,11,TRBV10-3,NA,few,TGTGCCATCAGTGCAGGGGATACGCAGTATTTT,CAISAGDTQYF
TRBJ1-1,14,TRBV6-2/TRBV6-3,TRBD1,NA,TGTGCCAGCAGGACTACAGGGGGCTTTACTGAAGCTTTCTTT,CASRTTGGFTEAFF
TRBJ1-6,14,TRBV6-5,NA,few,TGTGCCAGCAGAGGGACCTTCAGAAATTCACCCCTCCACTTT,CASRGTFRNSPLHF
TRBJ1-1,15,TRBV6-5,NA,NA,TGTGCCAGCAGTTATTTAACAAGTGCAGCCACTGAAGCTTTCTTT,CASSYLTSAATEAFF
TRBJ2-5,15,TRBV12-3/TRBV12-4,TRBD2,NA,TGTGCCAGCAGTTCGGGGGGAGAAGGATGGGAGACCCAGTACTTC,CASSSGGEGWETQYF
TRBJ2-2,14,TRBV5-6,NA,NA,TGTGCCAGCAGCCGCGGGGTTAACACCGGGGAGCTGTTTTTT,CASSRGVNTGELFF
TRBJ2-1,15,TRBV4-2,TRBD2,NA,TGTGCCAGCAGCTATAGCGGGAGCCCCGTAGGGGAGCAGTTCTTC,CASSYSGSPVGEQFF
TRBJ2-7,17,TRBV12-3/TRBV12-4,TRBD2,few,TGTGCCAGCAGCCTCGGGACTAGCGGGGGGGCGCACTACGAGCAGTACTTC,CASSLGTSGGAHYEQYF
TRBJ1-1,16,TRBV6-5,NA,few,TGTGCCAGCCGAAGTGGGGCAGGACCCCTGAACACTGAAGCTTTCTTT,CASRSGAGPLNTEAFF
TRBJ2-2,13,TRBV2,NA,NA,TGTGCCAGCAGTGAAGCGGGCACCGGGGAGCTGTTTTTT,CASSEAGTGELFF
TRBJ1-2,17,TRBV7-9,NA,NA,TGTGCCAGCAGCTTAGACAGGCAGTCAGAGGTCAACTATGGCTACACCTTC,CASSLDRQSEVNYGYTF
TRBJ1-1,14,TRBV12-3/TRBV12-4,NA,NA,TGTGCCAGCAGGGCGGGAGGGCTGAACACTGAAGCTTTCTTT,CASRAGGLNTEAFF
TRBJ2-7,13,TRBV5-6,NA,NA,TGTGCCAGCAGCTTGGTCTCCGAGTACGAGCAGTACTTC,CASSLVSEYEQYF
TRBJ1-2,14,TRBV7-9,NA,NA,TGTGCCAGCAGCCCAGACCTCTTCTCCTATGGCTACACCTTC,CASSPDLFSYGYTF
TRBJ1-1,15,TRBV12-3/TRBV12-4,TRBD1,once,TGTGCCAGCAGTCCCCACCCGACAGGGGTGGCTGAAGCTTTCTTT,CASSPHPTGVAEAFF
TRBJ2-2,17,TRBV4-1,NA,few,TGCGCCAGCAGGCCTACTCGGGAGGGACAGGGCACCGGGGAGCTGTTTTTT,CASRPTREGQGTGELFF